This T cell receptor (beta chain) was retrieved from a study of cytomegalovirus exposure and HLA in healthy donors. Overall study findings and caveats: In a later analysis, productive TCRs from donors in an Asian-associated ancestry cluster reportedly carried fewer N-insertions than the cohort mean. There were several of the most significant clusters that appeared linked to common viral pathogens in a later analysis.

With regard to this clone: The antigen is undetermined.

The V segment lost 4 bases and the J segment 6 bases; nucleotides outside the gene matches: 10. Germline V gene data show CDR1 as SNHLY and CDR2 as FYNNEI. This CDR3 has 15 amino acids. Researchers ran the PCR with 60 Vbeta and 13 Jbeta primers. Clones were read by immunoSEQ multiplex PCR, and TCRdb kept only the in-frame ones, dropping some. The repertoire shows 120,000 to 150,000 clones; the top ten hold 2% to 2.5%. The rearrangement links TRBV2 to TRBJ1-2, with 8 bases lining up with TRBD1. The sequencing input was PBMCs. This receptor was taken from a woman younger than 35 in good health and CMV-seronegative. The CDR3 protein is CASSVSWAQGDGYTF. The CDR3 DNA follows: TGTGCCAGCAGTGTTAGTTGGGCACAGGGGGATGGCTACACCTTC.